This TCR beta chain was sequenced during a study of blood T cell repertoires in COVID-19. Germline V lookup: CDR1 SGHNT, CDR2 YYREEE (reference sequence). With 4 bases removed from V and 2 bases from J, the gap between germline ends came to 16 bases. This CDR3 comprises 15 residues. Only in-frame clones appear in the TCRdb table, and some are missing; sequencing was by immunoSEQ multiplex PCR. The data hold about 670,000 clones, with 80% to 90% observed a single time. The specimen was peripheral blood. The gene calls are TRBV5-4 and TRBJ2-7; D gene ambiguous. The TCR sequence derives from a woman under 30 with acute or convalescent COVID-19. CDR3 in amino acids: CASSPTTASPYEQYF. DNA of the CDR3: TGTGCCAGCAGCCCTACTACCGCTTCCCCCTACGAGCAGTACTTC.